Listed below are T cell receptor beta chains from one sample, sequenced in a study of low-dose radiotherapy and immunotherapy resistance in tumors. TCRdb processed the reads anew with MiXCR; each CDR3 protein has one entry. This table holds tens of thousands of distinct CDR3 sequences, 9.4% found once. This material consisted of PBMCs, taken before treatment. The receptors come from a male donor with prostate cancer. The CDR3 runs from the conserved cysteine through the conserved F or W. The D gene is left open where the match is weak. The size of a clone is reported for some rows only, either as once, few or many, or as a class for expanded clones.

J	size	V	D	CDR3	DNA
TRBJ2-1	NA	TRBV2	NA	CASRVTSREQFF	TGTGCCAGCAGGGTAACTAGCCGTGAGCAGTTCTTC
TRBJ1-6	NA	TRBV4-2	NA	CASSLRYGGGSSYNSPLHF	TGTGCCAGCAGCCTACGATATGGGGGTGGGAGCTCCTATAATTCACCCCTCCACTTT
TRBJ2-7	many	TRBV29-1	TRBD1	CSVGGQGGISYEQYF	TGCAGCGTTGGCGGGCAAGGGGGCATCTCCTACGAGCAGTACTTC
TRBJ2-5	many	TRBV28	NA	CASSAPGVEETQYF	TGTGCCAGCAGTGCTCCCGGGGTGGAAGAGACCCAGTACTTC
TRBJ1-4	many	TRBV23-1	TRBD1	CASSTGTGDEKLFF	TGCGCCAGCAGTACCGGGACAGGGGATGAAAAACTGTTTTTT
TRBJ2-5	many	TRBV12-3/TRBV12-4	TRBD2	CASSQRSGRETQYF	TGTGCCAGCAGTCAGAGAAGCGGGAGGGAGACCCAGTACTTC
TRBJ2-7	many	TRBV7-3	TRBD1	CASSLTGTGGYEQYF	TGTGCCAGCAGCTTAACGGGGACAGGGGGCTACGAGCAGTACTTC
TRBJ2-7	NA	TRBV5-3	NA	CASSPGGGRVEQHF	TGTGCCAGCAGCCCCGGAGGGGGCCGTGTCGAGCAGCACTTC
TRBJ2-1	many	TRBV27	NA	CASSPDGNEQFF	TGTGCCAGCAGTCCAGACGGGAATGAGCAGTTCTTC
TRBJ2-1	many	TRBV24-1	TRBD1	CATSDLRQGAADEQFF	TGTGCCACCAGTGATTTGCGGCAGGGGGCCGCGGATGAGCAGTTCTTC
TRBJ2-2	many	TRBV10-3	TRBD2	CAISGGLAGGPGTGELFF	TGTGCCATCAGTGGAGGACTAGCGGGAGGGCCAGGCACCGGGGAGCTGTTTTTT
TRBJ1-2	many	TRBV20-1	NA	CSAYTGTEGYTF	TGCAGTGCCTACACAGGGACGGAGGGCTACACCTTC
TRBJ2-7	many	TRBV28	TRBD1	CASSLFAGNRGNPYEQYF	TGTGCCAGCAGTTTATTCGCGGGCAACAGGGGAAACCCCTACGAGCAGTACTTC
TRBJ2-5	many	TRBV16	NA	CASSQGMETQYF	TGTGCCAGCAGCCAAGGGATGGAGACCCAGTACTTC
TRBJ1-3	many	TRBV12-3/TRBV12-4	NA	CASAPRGGNTIYF	TGTGCCAGCGCACCACGGGGGGGAAACACCATATATTTT
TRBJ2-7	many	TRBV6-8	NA	CASSYSGVGQASYEQYF	TGTGCCAGCAGTTACTCGGGGGTGGGGCAGGCGTCCTACGAGCAGTACTTC
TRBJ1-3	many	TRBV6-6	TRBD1	CASSRQRQGGTGNTIYF	TGTGCCAGCAGCCGACAAAGACAGGGGGGTACTGGAAACACCATATATTTT
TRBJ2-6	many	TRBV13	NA	CASSLGLGIRTRSGANVLTF	TGTGCCAGCAGCTTAGGCCTGGGGATCCGAACCCGCTCTGGGGCCAACGTCCTGACTTTC
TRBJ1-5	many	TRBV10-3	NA	CAISDSRNQPQHF	TGTGCCATCAGTGACAGTCGCAATCAGCCCCAGCATTTT
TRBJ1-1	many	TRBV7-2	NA	CASSSKTGRSEAFF	TGTGCCAGCAGTTCGAAAACAGGGAGAAGTGAAGCTTTCTTT
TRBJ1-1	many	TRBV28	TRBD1	CASSLTGGASAEAFF	TGTGCCAGCAGCCTGACAGGGGGCGCCTCCGCTGAAGCTTTCTTT
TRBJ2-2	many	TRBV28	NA	CASSFPSFDTGELFF	TGTGCCAGCAGTTTTCCTAGCTTCGACACCGGGGAGCTGTTTTTT
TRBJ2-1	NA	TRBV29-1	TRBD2	CSVARLAVGGYNEQFF	TGCAGCGTGGCAAGACTAGCGGTGGGGGGCTACAATGAGCAGTTCTTC
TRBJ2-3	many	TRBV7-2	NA	CASSFGQGQGTDTQYF	TGTGCCAGCAGCTTCGGACAAGGGCAGGGAACAGATACGCAGTATTTT
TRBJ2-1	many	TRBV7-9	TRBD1	CASSLPGQGASYNEQFF	TGTGCCAGCAGCTTACCTGGACAGGGGGCCTCCTACAATGAGCAGTTCTTC
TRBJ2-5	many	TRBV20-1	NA	CSAGESGKTQETQYF	TGCAGTGCTGGTGAATCGGGGAAAACCCAAGAGACCCAGTACTTC
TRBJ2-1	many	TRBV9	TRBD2	CASSKLAGGPHEQFF	TGTGCCAGCAGCAAACTAGCGGGAGGGCCCCATGAGCAGTTCTTC
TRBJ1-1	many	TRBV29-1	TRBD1	CSVVRQGPTEAFF	TGCAGCGTTGTGAGACAGGGACCCACTGAAGCTTTCTTT
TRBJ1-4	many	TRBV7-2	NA	CASRPDVATNEKLFF	TGTGCCAGCAGGCCTGATGTCGCAACTAATGAAAAACTGTTTTTT
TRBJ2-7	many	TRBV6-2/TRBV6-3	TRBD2	CATKTGTTTYEQYF	TGTGCCACCAAAACCGGGACTACTACCTACGAGCAGTACTTC
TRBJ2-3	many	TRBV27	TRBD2	CASRKGLAGTPTTDTQYF	TGTGCCAGCAGGAAGGGACTAGCGGGAACTCCCACCACAGATACGCAGTATTTT
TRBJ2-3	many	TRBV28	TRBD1	CASSFSDRPSDTQYF	TGTGCCAGCAGTTTCTCGGACAGGCCTTCAGATACGCAGTATTTT
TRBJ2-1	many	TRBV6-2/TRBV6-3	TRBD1	CASNLQGTSYNEQFF	TGTGCCAGTAATCTACAGGGGACATCCTACAATGAGCAGTTCTTC
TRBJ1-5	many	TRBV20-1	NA	CSAYRTEFNQPQHF	TGCAGTGCTTACAGGACAGAGTTCAATCAGCCCCAGCATTTT
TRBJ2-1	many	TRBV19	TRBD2	CASSSLAAVIHNEQFF	TGTGCCAGTAGTAGCCTAGCGGCCGTCATCCACAATGAGCAGTTCTTC
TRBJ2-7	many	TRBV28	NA	CASSPQDYEQYF	TGTGCCAGCAGTCCTCAGGACTACGAGCAGTACTTC
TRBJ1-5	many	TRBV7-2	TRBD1	CASSLGTGLLQPQHF	TGTGCCAGCAGCTTAGGGACAGGGCTCCTTCAGCCCCAGCATTTT
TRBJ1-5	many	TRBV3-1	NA	CASSGGHSNQPQHF	TGTGCCAGCAGCGGGGGGCACAGCAATCAGCCCCAGCATTTT
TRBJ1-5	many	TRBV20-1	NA	CSAEGAWAQHF	TGCAGTGCTGAGGGAGCATGGGCCCAGCATTTT
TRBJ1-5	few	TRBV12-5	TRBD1	CASSTGAVGQPQHF	TGTGCTAGTTCTACAGGGGCGGTAGGGCAGCCCCAGCATTTT
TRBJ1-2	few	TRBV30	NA	CAWSLGGVRAGYTF	TGTGCCTGGAGCTTAGGCGGAGTCAGGGCTGGCTACACCTTC
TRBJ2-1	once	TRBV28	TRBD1	CASPRGQGNYEQFF	TGTGCCAGCCCCCGGGGACAGGGGAACTATGAGCAGTTCTTC
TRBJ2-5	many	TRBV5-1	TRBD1	CASSPDRGSEETQYF	TGCGCCAGCAGCCCCGACAGGGGGAGCGAAGAGACCCAGTACTTC
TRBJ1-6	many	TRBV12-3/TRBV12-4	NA	CASSLTNNSPLHF	TGTGCCAGCAGTCTAACGAATAATTCACCCCTCCACTTT
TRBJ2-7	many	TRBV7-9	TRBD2	CASSFGGRAYEQYF	TGTGCCAGCAGCTTCGGCGGGAGGGCCTACGAGCAGTACTTC
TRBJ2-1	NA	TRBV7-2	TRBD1	CASSIYRGRYNEQFF	TGTGCCAGCAGCATCTACAGGGGGAGATACAATGAGCAGTTCTTC
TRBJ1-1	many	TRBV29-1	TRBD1	CSVDRGPITEAFF	TGCAGCGTTGACAGGGGGCCGATCACTGAAGCTTTCTTT
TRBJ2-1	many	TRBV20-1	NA	CSASEQRSYNEQFF	TGCAGTGCTAGTGAACAGAGGTCCTACAATGAGCAGTTCTTC
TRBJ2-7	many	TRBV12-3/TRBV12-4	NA	CASSSRGPYEQYF	TGTGCCAGCAGTTCCAGGGGCCCCTACGAGCAGTACTTC
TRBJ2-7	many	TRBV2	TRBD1	CASSLSGTGASEQYF	TGTGCCAGCAGTTTATCCGGGACAGGGGCTAGCGAGCAGTACTTC
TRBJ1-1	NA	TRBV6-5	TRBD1	CASSFPGTGGTTEAFF	TGTGCCAGCAGTTTCCCCGGGACAGGGGGGACCACTGAAGCTTTCTTT
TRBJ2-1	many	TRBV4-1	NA	CASSQVRSGLGYNEQFF	TGCGCCAGCAGCCAAGTTAGGTCGGGACTGGGATACAATGAGCAGTTCTTC
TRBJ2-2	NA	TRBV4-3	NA	CASSPGGDTGELFF	TGCGCCAGCAGCCCGGGCGGAGATACCGGGGAGCTGTTTTTT